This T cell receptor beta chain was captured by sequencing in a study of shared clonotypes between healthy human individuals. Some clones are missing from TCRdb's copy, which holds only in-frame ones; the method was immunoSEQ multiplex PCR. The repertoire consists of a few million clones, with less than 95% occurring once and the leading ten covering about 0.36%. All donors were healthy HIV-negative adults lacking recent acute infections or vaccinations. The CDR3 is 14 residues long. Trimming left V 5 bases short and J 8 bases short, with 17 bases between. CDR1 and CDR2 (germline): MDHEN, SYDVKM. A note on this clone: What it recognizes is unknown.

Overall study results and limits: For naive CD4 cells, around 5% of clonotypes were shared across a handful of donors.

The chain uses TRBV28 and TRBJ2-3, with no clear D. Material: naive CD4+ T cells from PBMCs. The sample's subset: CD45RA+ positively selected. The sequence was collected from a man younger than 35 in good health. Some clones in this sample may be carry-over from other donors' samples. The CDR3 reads CASSVPRGVATQYF. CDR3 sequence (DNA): TGTGCCAGCAGTGTCCCTAGAGGTGTCGCTACGCAGTATTTT.